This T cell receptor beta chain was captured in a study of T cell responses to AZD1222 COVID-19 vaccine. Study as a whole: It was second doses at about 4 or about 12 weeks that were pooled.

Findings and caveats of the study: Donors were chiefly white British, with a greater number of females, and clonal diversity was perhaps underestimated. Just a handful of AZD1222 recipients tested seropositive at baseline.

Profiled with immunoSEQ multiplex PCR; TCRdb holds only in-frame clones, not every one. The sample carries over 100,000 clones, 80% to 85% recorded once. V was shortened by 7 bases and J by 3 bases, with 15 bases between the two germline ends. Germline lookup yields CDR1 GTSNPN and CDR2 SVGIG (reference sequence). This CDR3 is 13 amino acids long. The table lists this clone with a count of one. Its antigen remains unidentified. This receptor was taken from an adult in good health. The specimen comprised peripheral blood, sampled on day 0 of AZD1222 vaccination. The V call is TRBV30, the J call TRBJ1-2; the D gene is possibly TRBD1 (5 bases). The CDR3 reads CASGRGGYYGYTF. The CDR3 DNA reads TGTGCCTCAGGACGGGGGGGGTACTATGGCTACACCTTC.